A single T cell receptor beta chain is shown here with its context. After removal of 0 bases from V and 9 bases from J, the junction contained 12 bases not matched to a gene. Germline V gives CDR1 SGDLS, CDR2 YYNGEE. This CDR3 is 17 amino acids long. TCRdb called the RT-PCR reads again in MiXCR, with one record for every CDR3 protein. Here the sample spans about 960,000 distinct CDR3 sequences, approximately 19% being singletons. The data originate from a study of patients and donors after allogeneic stem cell transplantation. The TCR comes from a human donor who was either an allogeneic HSCT recipient or a stem cell or donor lymphocyte infusion donor (not recorded which). It is not recorded whose cells these are; they may come from a transplant donor. V usage is TRBV9 and J usage is TRBJ2-1; 10 nucleotides line up with TRBD2. The source material was blood, either unsorted or a sorted T cell fraction (not recorded which). CDR3: CASSVAQREGAGGEQFF. The CDR3 DNA sequence: TGTGCCAGCAGCGTAGCTCAGCGGGAGGGCGCAGGCGGTGAGCAGTTCTTC.